Each of the 3 T cell receptor beta chains below was sequenced from the same sample in a study of shared clonotypes between healthy human individuals. The naive CD8 subset, CD45RO-negative cells positively selected for CCR7, excluded terminally differentiated effector memory CD45RA+ cells. The protocol was immunoSEQ multiplex PCR, while the TCRdb copy is restricted to in-frame clones and leaves out a portion. This sample has 550,000 to 600,000 clones, with roughly 98% found just once. The specimen was naive CD8+ T cells sorted from blood. Receptor source: a man aged 25 to 40 in good health.

CDR3 DNA sequence: TGTGCCAGCAGCAAAGAGTTCCGGGTTTATCGCACAGATACGCAGTATTTT. Translated: CASSKEFRVYRTDTQYF. The V call is TRBV21-1, the J call TRBJ2-3; the table gives TRBD2 as D, unverified against the DNA. TRBV21-1 is reported as a pseudogene. This CDR3 spans 17 amino acids.

J is TRBJ2-1 and V is TRBV11-2; TRBD2 might be the D (5 bases). CDR1 and CDR2 from the germline V gene are SGHAT and FQNNGV. The CDR3 runs to 15 residues. V lost 6 bases and J lost 3, with 15 bases in between. This chain's CDR3 is CASRSASPYYNEQFF. The CDR3 region has the DNA TGTGCCAGCAGGTCCGCTAGCCCGTACTACAATGAGCAGTTCTTC.

This clone was recorded once. The V call is TRBV29-1, the J call TRBJ1-2; D is unclear. V was cut by 5 bases and J by 0 bases, with 16 bases left in between. Germline V lookup: CDR1 SQVTM, CDR2 ANQGSEA. The CDR3 is 15 residues long. The CDR3 sequence is CSVRSWTGANYGYTF. For the CDR3, the DNA is TGCAGCGTTCGAAGTTGGACGGGAGCTAACTATGGCTACACCTTC.